This T cell receptor (beta chain) appears in the sequencing data of a study of cytomegalovirus exposure and HLA in healthy donors. Study outcomes and limitations: Reported results showed that the classifier diagnosed cytomegalovirus status with high specificity and sensitivity. Many donors carried some public TCRs, although rarity characterized most TCR sequences. Most CMV-associated TCR beta chains appeared HLA-restricted in a later analysis.

This clone has only a few counts. What it recognizes is unknown. V gave up 1 base and J gave up 7 bases, with 13 bases separating them. This CDR3 is 14 amino acids long. Germline CDR1 is SGHTA and CDR2 is FQGNSA. The PCR contained 60 Vbeta and 13 Jbeta primers. Some clones are missing from TCRdb's copy, which holds only in-frame ones; the method was immunoSEQ multiplex PCR. The top ten hold about an eighth of the sample, which has some 42,000 clones, roughly 47% seen once. The chain joins TRBV7-2 to TRBJ1-1; no definite D call. The receptor's source is a human donor in good health. Sequenced input: PBMCs. The chain's CDR3 is CASSLGGQAGEAFF. The CDR3 bases are TGTGCCAGCAGCTTAGGCGGGCAGGCGGGTGAAGCTTTCTTT.